These T cell receptor beta chains were read from a single sample in a study of blood T cell repertoires in COVID-19. Assay used: immunoSEQ multiplex PCR; TCRdb lists only in-frame clones, some missing. The sample has fewer than 250,000 clones; 84% are singletons. Sequencing used peripheral blood. The receptors were gathered from a man aged 45-60 years with acute or convalescent COVID-19. Both conserved end residues are part of each CDR3. D genes are given only for firm matches. The size of a clone is reported for some rows only, either as once, few or many, or as a class for expanded clones.

TRBV6-4	TRBJ2-1	TRBD1	.	TGTGCCAGCAGTGACCCACGGACAGGGGGCAATGAGCAGTTCTTC	CASSDPRTGGNEQFF
TRBV15	TRBJ1-6	TRBD1	.	TGTGCCACCAGCTCTAGACAGGGAGGTAATTCACCCCTCCACTTT	CATSSRQGGNSPLHF
TRBV18	TRBJ2-7	.	.	TGTGCCAGCTCACAGGACAGAGAATACCAGTACTTC	CASSQDREYQYF
TRBV9	TRBJ1-5	.	.	TGTGCCAGCAGCCCAGACAGGTTTGGTCAGCCCCAGCATTTT	CASSPDRFGQPQHF
TRBV11-2	TRBJ2-7	TRBD2	.	TGTGCCAGCAGCTTAGAGGCTAGCGGGAGTCTCTACGAGCAGTACTTC	CASSLEASGSLYEQYF
TRBV6-5	TRBJ1-2	TRBD1	.	TGTGCCAGCGCGTCGGGACAGTTTAACTATGGCTACACCTTC	CASASGQFNYGYTF
TRBV6-5	TRBJ1-2	.	few	TGTGCCAGCAGTTACTCGAACCTAGAGGGCTACACCTTC	CASSYSNLEGYTF
TRBV10-3	TRBJ1-5	.	.	TGTGCCATCAAAGAGGGGGATCGACAGCCCCAGCATTTT	CAIKEGDRQPQHF
TRBV3-1/TRBV3-2	TRBJ1-1	TRBD1	.	TGTGCCAGCGGAGGGGGCCGGATGAACACTGAAGCTTTCTTT	CASGGGRMNTEAFF
TRBV6-5	TRBJ2-1	TRBD2	.	TGTGCCATTTCCGGGGGGGCGAGCTCCTACAATGAGCAGTTCTTC	CAISGGASSYNEQFF
TRBV7-9	TRBJ1-4	.	.	TGTGCCAGCAGCTTAGGGGCCCCAGGGGTTGAAAAACTGTTTTTT	CASSLGAPGVEKLFF
TRBV11-3	TRBJ2-2	.	.	TGTGCCAGCAGCTTAATCATATTGACGGGAGAGACCACCGGGGAGCTGTTTTTT	CASSLIILTGETTGELFF
TRBV18	TRBJ2-3	TRBD2	.	TGTGCCAGCTCACCAAACCCGGCGGGAGGGAGCATGGATACGCAGTATTTT	CASSPNPAGGSMDTQYF
TRBV19	TRBJ2-5	TRBD2	few	TGTGCCACCTCCTCCCCCCTAGCGGCGGGGCCCAGGACCCAGTACTTC	CATSSPLAAGPRTQYF
TRBV7-9	TRBJ2-3	.	.	TGTGCCAGCAGCCCCCTGACCGGGACTTTCACAGATACGCAGTATTTT	CASSPLTGTFTDTQYF
TRBV6-6	TRBJ2-7	TRBD2	.	TGTGCCAGCAGACCCGGGACTAGCCGCCACGAGCAGTACTTC	CASRPGTSRHEQYF
TRBV5-8	TRBJ2-1	TRBD2	.	TGTGCCAGCAGCAGACTAGCGGGGGGGCACATGGGGTTCTTC	CASSRLAGGHMGFF
TRBV4-1	TRBJ2-7	.	.	TGCGCCAGCAGCCGGACGGACAACTACGAGCAGTACTTC	CASSRTDNYEQYF
TRBV11-3	TRBJ1-1	.	once	TGTGCCAGCAGCTTAGCCGACAGAACTGAAGCTTTCTTT	CASSLADRTEAFF
TRBV3-1/TRBV3-2	TRBJ2-1	TRBD2	.	TGTGCCAGCAGCCAAGCTCTAGCGGGAGGCGAGTTCTTC	CASSQALAGGEFF
TRBV19	TRBJ2-7	.	.	TGTGCCAGTAGTCTGACCGGGACATCGCCCGAGCAGTACTTC	CASSLTGTSPEQYF
TRBV5-1	TRBJ1-1	.	.	TGCGCCAGCAGCTTCCAGAGACAGAACACTGAAGCTTTCTTT	CASSFQRQNTEAFF
TRBV11-2	TRBJ1-2	.	few	TGTGCCAGCAGCTTAAGTCAGGGTGGCTACACCTTC	CASSLSQGGYTF
TRBV2	TRBJ2-7	TRBD1	.	TGTGCCAGCAGTCCCGGGACAGGGTCGGACGAGCAGTACTTC	CASSPGTGSDEQYF
TRBV2	TRBJ1-1	.	.	TGTGCCAGCAGTGACGTGAGGAACACTGAAGCTTTCTTT	CASSDVRNTEAFF
TRBV18	TRBJ1-1	.	.	TGTGCCAGCTCACCGCGGGACGGTAACACTGAAGCTTTCTTT	CASSPRDGNTEAFF
TRBV14	TRBJ2-1	.	.	TGTGCCAGCAGCCAAGAGGGGATTCTAGCGTGGGGGTACAATGAGCAGTTCTTC	CASSQEGILAWGYNEQFF
TRBV10-3	TRBJ2-2	TRBD1	.	TGTGCCATCAGTGTGCAGGGGGATACCGGGGAGCTGTTTTTT	CAISVQGDTGELFF
TRBV6-2/TRBV6-3	TRBJ2-3	TRBD2	.	TGTGCCAGCAGTTACTTCGGTGGGAGGGCCTCGGGCACAGATACGCAGTATTTT	CASSYFGGRASGTDTQYF